The 9 T cell receptor beta chains in this list originate from one sample, sequenced in a study of low-dose radiotherapy and immunotherapy resistance in tumors. First-strand cDNA used TRAV- and TRBV-specific primers, covering alpha and beta chains. It was with a constant-region primer and a V-primer adapter that TCRs were amplified over around 18 PCR cycles. TCRdb fed the reads into MiXCR, producing one record per CDR3 protein. The data hold roughly 90,000 distinct CDR3 sequences, with 20% to 25% observed a single time. As for time point: after trial treatment. The treatment denotes: LDRT plus nivolumab, ipilimumab, low-dose cyclophosphamide and aspirin (RACIN trial). This material consisted of PBMCs, taken after low-dose radiotherapy plus immunotherapy. These receptors came from a female donor with ovarian cancer.

In this sample, this clonotype turned up many times. V and J are TRBV20-1 and TRBJ2-3; 16 bases map to TRBD2. Germline CDR1 is DFQATT and CDR2 is SNEGSKA (reference sequence). Trimming took 5 bases from V and 5 from J; bases not matched to a gene: 7. The CDR3 sequence is 16 residues long. The DNA of the CDR3 is TGCAGTGCTGTGGGACTAGCGGGGGGGCCTGGAGATACGCAGTATTTT. Protein: CSAVGLAGGPGDTQYF.

This clonotype was found a few times. V is TRBV20-1 and J is TRBJ2-2; D is perhaps TRBD1 (5 bases). V dropped 6 bases and J dropped 4 bases, with 15 bases sitting between them. The CDR3 sequence is 14 residues long. CDR1 is DFQATT and CDR2 is SNEGSKA in the germline V gene (reference sequence). CDR3 protein: CSAPGHRSTGELFF. In DNA form, the CDR3 reads TGCAGTGCCCCAGGACACCGGAGCACCGGGGAGCTGTTTTTT.

This clonotype showed up many times. The V and J genes are TRBV28 and TRBJ2-5, with TRBD2 matching 8 bases. The CDR3 covers 16 residues. The V gene end was trimmed by 3 bases and the J gene end by 1 base; junction bases not matched to a gene: 7. Per germline, CDR1 MDHEN and CDR2 SYDVKM. The CDR3 DNA follows: TGTGCCAGCAGTTTCCCCAGCGGGGGCCTCCAAGAGACCCAGTACTTC. It translates to CASSFPSGGLQETQYF.

This clonotype was found many times. The genes are TRBV7-2 and TRBJ2-1; D not certain. The ends were cut back, 0 bases at V and 4 bases at J, with 16 bases in the middle. This CDR3 region has 17 residues. CDR1 SGHTA and CDR2 FQGNSA come from the germline V gene. CDR3 in amino acids: CASSLARSGRRYNEQFF. For the CDR3, the DNA is TGTGCCAGCAGCTTAGCTCGGTCGGGTCGAAGGTACAATGAGCAGTTCTTC.

This clonotype occurred many times. The V gene is TRBV6-2 or TRBV6-3, the J gene TRBJ2-1; 8 nucleotides align to TRBD2. This CDR3 has 14 residues. CDR1 MNHEY and CDR2 SVGEGT come from the germline V gene. V trimming: 7 bases; J trimming: 10 bases; junction bases outside the gene matches: 12. The CDR3: CASTIPGGGFEQFF. In DNA, the CDR3 is TGTGCCAGCACCATCCCGGGGGGGGGATTCGAGCAGTTCTTC.

The sample holds many counts of this clonotype. This sequence joins TRBV18 and TRBJ2-7; D possibly matches TRBD1 or TRBD2 (7 bases each). The germline gives CDR1 KGHSH, CDR2 LQKENI. The germline V and J ends were trimmed by 3 bases and 5 bases, with 14 bases remaining between them. This CDR3 has 14 residues. CDR3 residues: CASSPVQGRDEQYF. DNA of the CDR3: TGTGCCAGCTCACCGGTACAGGGGAGGGACGAGCAGTACTTC.

This clonotype has at least ten counts. The chain joins TRBV7-2 to TRBJ2-5; tentative D call: TRBD2 (7 bases). Per the germline V gene, CDR1 is SGHTA and CDR2 is FQGNSA. The CDR3 consists of 15 residues. V shed 5 bases and J shed 1 base, with 14 bases lying between them. This CDR3 reads CASSVGGGVQETQYF. The CDR3 DNA reads TGTGCCAGCAGCGTAGGGGGGGGGGTCCAAGAGACCCAGTACTTC.

This clonotype has ten or more counts. One end of the junction does not line up with germline, which may come from a read error. The V and J genes are TRBV7-7 and TRBJ2-5, with no clear D. CDR1 is SSHAT, CDR2 FNYEAQ, per germline (reference sequence). The CDR3 loop spans 15 amino acids. The CDR3 reads CASSLDLGRRETQYF. Written as DNA, the CDR3 is TGTGCTAGCAGCTTAGATCTGGGAAGAAGGGAGACCCAGTACTTC. Full variable domain (outside the CDR3, taken from reference TRBV7-7 and TRBJ2-5): GAGVSQSPRYKVTKRGQDVTLRCDPISSHATLYWYQQALGQGPEFLTYFNYEAQPDKSGLPSDRFSAERPEGSISTLTIQRTEQRDSAMYRCASSLDLGRRETQYFGPGTRLLVL.

This clonotype has at least ten counts. The V gene is TRBV4-2, the J gene TRBJ2-1; D remains unclear. Trimming pared 0 bases from V and 4 bases from J, leaving 19 bases between. In germline, CDR1 is LGHNA, CDR2 YNFKEQ. The CDR3 contains 18 residues. CDR3 region: CASSQDMGLGRLYNEQFF. The CDR3, as DNA: TGTGCCAGCAGCCAAGATATGGGCTTGGGCAGGCTATACAATGAGCAGTTCTTC.